Listed here are 8 T cell receptor beta chains from one sample, sequenced in a study of identical twins (dated by TCRdb to about 2016). The method behind the library was 5' RACE. The data were produced on an Illumina HiSeq 2000. TCRdb handled the public reads itself, with Q25 trimming in fastp and clone calling in MiXCR, and kept productive beta chains. Records with the same CDR3 protein are collapsed into one entry carrying the most frequent genes and DNA. Present in this sample are roughly 230,000 distinct CDR3 sequences, approximately 8.3% of which were seen just once. Less than 4% of the sample goes to the ten largest clones. This same sample was also part of a study on yellow fever vaccine responses in identical twins.

Sequences were obtained from CD8+ T cells sorted from blood. The receptor source for this set is a woman between 18 and 30 years old in good health.

This clonotype has only a few counts. V usage is TRBV4-1 and J usage is TRBJ2-1; perhaps TRBD1 as D (5 bases). Trimming stripped 1 base from V and 12 bases from J, with 10 bases between. Looked up from germline, CDR1 is MGHRA and CDR2 is YSYEKL. CDR3 length: 12 amino acids. CDR3 region: CASSQGGLGQFF. DNA of the CDR3: TGCGCCAGCAGCCAAGGGGGCTTGGGGCAGTTCTTC.

This clonotype was detected a few times. The chain has TRBV11-2 and TRBJ2-1, with 8 bases matching TRBD2. The CDR3 has 15 amino acids. CDR1 is SGHAT, CDR2 FQNNGV, per germline. Losses at the gene ends were 6 bases for V and 8 bases for J; bases not matched to a gene: 12. DNA for the CDR3: TGTGCCAGCAGTCCCCCGGGACTAGGGATTCATGAGCAGTTCTTC. This translates into CASSPPGLGIHEQFF.

Of note for this clonotype: The junction differs from germline at one of its ends, possibly a read error. The chain is built from TRBV2 and TRBJ2-7; TRBD1 matches at 8 bases. The CDR3 spans 17 residues. Per germline, CDR1 SNHLY and CDR2 FYNNEI. CDR3 DNA: TGTGCCAGCAGTGAACATGGGACAGGCGAGCTAACCTACAAGCAGTACTTC. This translates into CASSEHGTGELTYKQYF.

The rearrangement links TRBV9 to TRBJ2-1; D possibly corresponds to TRBD2 (5 bases). In germline, CDR1 is SGDLS, CDR2 YYNGEE. V was clipped by 0 bases and J by 9 bases, with 7 bases between them. This CDR3 spans 12 amino acids. In DNA form, the CDR3 reads TGTGCCAGCAGCGTAGGAGGGTCTGAGCAGTTCTTC. This encodes CASSVGGSEQFF.

This clonotype has ten or more counts. This chain joins TRBV24-1 and TRBJ1-2; tentative D call: TRBD1 (6 bases). The CDR3 totals 13 residues. V lost 5 bases and J 4 bases, leaving 10 bases between the germline ends. The germline gives CDR1 KGHDR, CDR2 SFDVKD. CDR3 in amino acids: CATSAGRGYGYTF. CDR3 in DNA: TGTGCCACCAGTGCGGGCAGGGGCTATGGCTACACCTTC.

This clonotype was observed a handful of times. The chain links TRBV7-9 to TRBJ2-7, with 9 bases fitting TRBD1. Germline lookup yields CDR1 SEHNR and CDR2 FQNEAQ (reference sequence). The CDR3 loop spans 14 amino acids. Unmatched junction bases numbered 5, after V lost 4 bases and J lost 4 bases. The chain's CDR3 is CASSSRQGGYEQYF. In nucleotides, the CDR3 is TGTGCCAGCAGCTCCAGACAGGGGGGTTACGAGCAGTACTTC.

The table lists this clonotype with many counts. The chain joins TRBV7-9 to TRBJ2-7; TRBD1 aligns across 8 bases. This CDR3 is built from 15 residues. The V gene's germline CDR1 is SEHNR and CDR2 FQNEAQ (reference sequence). Trimming removed 2 bases from V and 7 bases from J; junction bases left unmatched: 10. CDR3 sequence: CASSLWVGQDTEQYF. CDR3 nucleotides: TGTGCCAGCAGCTTATGGGTGGGACAGGACACTGAGCAGTACTTC.

The rearrangement uses TRBV28 and TRBJ2-3; 13 nucleotides agree with TRBD2. CDR1 MDHEN and CDR2 SYDVKM come from the germline V gene. The CDR3 is 18 residues long. Trimming removed 5 bases from V and 4 bases from J; junction bases left unmatched: 12. CDR3 amino acids: CASSKGLAGDGGSDTQYF. In DNA form, the CDR3 reads TGTGCCAGCAGTAAAGGACTAGCGGGAGACGGGGGGTCAGATACGCAGTATTTT.